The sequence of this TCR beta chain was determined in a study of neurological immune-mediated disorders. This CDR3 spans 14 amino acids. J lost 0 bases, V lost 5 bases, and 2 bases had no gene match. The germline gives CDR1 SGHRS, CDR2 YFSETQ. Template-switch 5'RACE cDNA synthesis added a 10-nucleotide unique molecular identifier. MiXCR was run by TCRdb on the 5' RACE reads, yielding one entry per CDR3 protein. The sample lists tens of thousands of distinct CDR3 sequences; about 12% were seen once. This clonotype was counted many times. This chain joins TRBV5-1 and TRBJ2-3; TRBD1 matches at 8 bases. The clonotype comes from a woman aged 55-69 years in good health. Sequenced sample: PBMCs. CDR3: CASSRQGSTDTQYF. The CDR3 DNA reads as TGCGCCAGCAGTCGACAGGGGAGCACAGATACGCAGTATTTT.